The 15 T cell receptor beta chains presented below share a single source sample, sequenced in a study of cytomegalovirus exposure and HLA in healthy donors (dated 2017 in TCRdb). The library was prepared using the immunoSEQ multiplex PCR assay. For the multiplex PCR, a mixture combining 60 forward primers for TCR Vbeta segments and 13 reverse primers for TCR Jbeta segments was used. Sourced from immuneACCESS, this table was stored by TCRdb with only in-frame sequences that have V and J called. A share of the clones is absent; for the studies checked, an unresolved V gene accounts for under half, and the remainder has no known explanation. In this sample the table shows just over 200,000 clones, 70% of which occur a single time. Less than 3% of the sample goes to the ten largest clones. Sequencing was done on a sample of PBMCs. The receptors were sampled from a man between 35 and 55 years old in good health and CMV-seropositive.

The gene calls are TRBV7-9 and TRBJ1-2; 10 bases are shared with TRBD1. There are 15 residues in the CDR3. Germline lookup yields CDR1 SEHNR and CDR2 FQNEAQ (reference sequence). J gave up 8 bases and V 4 bases, and 10 bases lay outside the gene matches. CDR3 residues: CASSSPGQGLGGYTF. In nucleotides, the CDR3 is TGTGCCAGCAGCTCCCCGGGACAGGGGTTGGGCGGCTACACCTTC.

This chain uses TRBV11-2 with TRBJ2-1; 9 nucleotides agree with TRBD1. J was trimmed by 5 bases and V by 4 bases; bases with no gene match: 6. CDR3 length: 15 residues. CDR1 and CDR2 from the germline V gene are SGHAT and FQNNGV. CDR3 sequence: CASSWRQGVHNEQFF. DNA for the CDR3: TGTGCCAGCAGCTGGCGACAGGGGGTACACAATGAGCAGTTCTTC.

This clone was found a few times. The chain recombines TRBV7-9 with TRBJ2-7, with a weak D call TRBD1 (6 bases). The V end lost 5 bases, the J end lost 8 bases, and 25 bases lay between the germline ends. The CDR3 spans 16 residues. The germline V gene has CDR1 SEHNR and CDR2 FQNEAQ (reference sequence). The CDR3 sequence: CASSHIPQGRLGKQYF. DNA for the CDR3: TGTGCCAGCAGCCACATCCCACAGGGCCGCCTGGGGAAGCAGTACTTC.

The chain couples TRBV7-9 to TRBJ1-2, with TRBD1 matching over 7 bases. CDR1 and CDR2 from the germline V gene are SEHNR and FQNEAQ (reference sequence). This CDR3 spans 12 amino acids. Trimming at V came to 5 bases and at J to 4 bases, leaving 1 base not matched to a gene. CDR3 nucleotide sequence: TGTGCCAGCAGCGGGGACAGCTATGGCTACACCTTC. Amino acid sequence: CASSGDSYGYTF.

This clone has just one count. V is TRBV5-6 and J is TRBJ1-1; tentatively, D is TRBD1 (5 bases). V was shortened by 1 base and J by 1 base, with 11 bases between the two germline ends. This CDR3 has 15 amino acids. The germline V gene encodes CDR1 SGHDT and CDR2 YYEEEE. The CDR3 nucleotides are TGTGCCAGCAGCTTGTTTAGCCAGGGGAACACTGAAGCTTTCTTT. Its translation is CASSLFSQGNTEAFF.

The chain is built from TRBV19 and TRBJ2-5; possibly TRBD2 for D (6 bases). CDR3 size: 14 residues. V dropped 5 bases and J dropped 3 bases, with 13 bases sitting between them. Germline loops: CDR1 LNHDA, CDR2 SQIVND (reference sequence). The CDR3 DNA sequence: TGTGCCAGTAGTCCGGGGACTGCAGAAGAGACCCAGTACTTC. Translated, it gives CASSPGTAEETQYF. The whole variable domain, filled in from reference TRBV19 and TRBJ2-5, reads DGGITQSPKYLFRKEGQNVTLSCEQNLNHDAMYWYRQDPGQGLRLIYYSQIVNDFQKGDIAEGYSVSREKKESFPLTVTSAQKNPTAFYLCASSPGTAEETQYFGPGTRLLVL.

The rearrangement joins TRBV2 to TRBJ2-2; D call uncertain. The CDR3 length is 16 residues. Germline CDR1 and CDR2: SNHLY and FYNNEI. V was cut by 6 bases and J by 0 bases, with 14 bases left in between. The CDR3 DNA reads TGTGCCAGCAGCCGGGTGAAAGCCTCGAACACCGGGGAGCTGTTTTTT. It is translated as CASSRVKASNTGELFF.

The CDR3 spells CASKGTGNYGYTF. CDR3 DNA: TGCGCCAGCAAAGGGACAGGGAACTATGGCTACACCTTC. V is TRBV5-1 and J is TRBJ1-2; the match to TRBD1 covers 9 bases. The CDR3 is made up of 13 amino acids. Unmatched junction bases numbered 2, after V lost 6 bases and J lost 2 bases. Germline CDR1 is SGHRS and CDR2 is YFSETQ. Filled out from reference TRBV5-1 and TRBJ1-2, the complete variable domain reads KAGVTQTPRYLIKTRGQQVTLSCSPISGHRSVSWYQQTPGQGLQFLFEYFSETQRNKGNFPGRFSGRQFSNSRSEMNVSTLELGDSALYLCASKGTGNYGYTFGSGTRLTVV.

This chain uses TRBV5-1 with TRBJ2-5; TRBD1 aligns across 9 bases. The CDR3 loop spans 14 amino acids. V dropped 0 bases and J dropped 5; count of bases not matched to a gene: 2. Germline assignment: CDR1 SGHRS and CDR2 YFSETQ. CDR3 bases: TGCGCCAGCAGCTTGGCCGGGACAGGGGAGACCCAGTACTTC. Amino acid sequence: CASSLAGTGETQYF.

The chain has TRBV18 and TRBJ1-2; D is ambiguous. V gave up 3 bases and J gave up 1 base, with 12 bases separating them. CDR1 and CDR2 (germline): KGHSH, LQKENI. This CDR3 is 15 amino acids long. CDR3 bases: TGTGCCAGCTCACCCCGGAGGGATGGTAACTATGGCTACACCTTC. Translating it yields CASSPRRDGNYGYTF.

This chain connects TRBV10-3 to TRBJ1-4, with 8 bases that match TRBD1. The CDR3 contains 15 residues. CDR1 is ENHRY and CDR2 is SYGVKD in the germline V gene. Trimming at V came to 3 bases and at J to 7 bases, leaving 7 bases not matched to a gene. Here the CDR3 DNA reads TGTGCCATCAGTGAAGCAGGGGGCGCGCCTGAAAAACTGTTTTTT. Translation: CAISEAGGAPEKLFF.

The rearrangement links TRBV28 to TRBJ1-2, with D possibly matching TRBD1 (5 bases). CDR1 MDHEN and CDR2 SYDVKM come from the germline V gene. V shed 4 bases and J shed 8 bases, with 11 bases lying between them. This CDR3 has 12 amino acids. The CDR3 DNA sequence: TGTGCCAGCAGTTCGACAGTTTCGGGCTACACCTTC. Residues: CASSSTVSGYTF.

J is TRBJ2-2 and V is TRBV19; D may be TRBD1 (5 bases). Germline V gene data show CDR1 as LNHDA and CDR2 as SQIVND (reference sequence). CDR3 length: 17 residues. Trimming cost V 2 bases and J 6 bases, with 19 bases left between them. The CDR3 DNA sequence: TGTGCCAGTAGTATATCCCCCGGTGGGCGCAGGGCCGGGGAGCTGTTTTTT. Amino acid sequence: CASSISPGGRRAGELFF.

This clone came up once. This sequence joins TRBV2 and TRBJ2-1; 8 positions agree with TRBD2. Per the germline V gene, CDR1 is SNHLY and CDR2 is FYNNEI. The CDR3 sequence is 17 residues long. Trimming cost V 4 bases and J 0 bases; bases outside gene matches: 8. Here the CDR3 reads CASSGLAGAFSYNEQFF. CDR3 sequence (DNA): TGTGCCAGCAGTGGTCTAGCGGGTGCGTTCTCCTACAATGAGCAGTTCTTC.

The V call is TRBV27, the J call TRBJ2-1; 8 bases are shared with TRBD2. The V segment lost 2 bases and the J segment 4 bases; nucleotides outside the gene matches: 4. The CDR3 covers 15 residues. Germline V gene sequence: CDR1 MNHEY, CDR2 SMNVEV (reference sequence). The CDR3 spells CASSLVLAGYNEQFF. In nucleotides, the CDR3 is TGTGCCAGCAGTTTAGTGTTAGCGGGATACAATGAGCAGTTCTTC.